The clone carrying this T cell receptor beta chain was counted at least ten times. Its antigen remains unknown. Per the germline V gene, CDR1 is MDHEN and CDR2 is SYDVKM. This CDR3 has 15 amino acids. Losses at the gene ends were 8 bases for V and 5 bases for J; bases not matched to a gene: 15. These data come from a study of T cells after yellow fever vaccination. On the study more broadly: SMART-Seq v4 Ultra Low Input prepared the low-cell-number fractions. General study results and limits: Some clonotypes, a small share, were shared between CD4 and CD8 compartments.

One entry per CDR3 protein results from TCRdb running MiXCR on the 5' RACE reads. The repertoire holds some 300,000 distinct CDR3 sequences, around 10% seen once, with 3% to 3.5% in the top ten. The TCR sequence derives from a young man who received the YFV17D yellow fever vaccine. The material sequenced was CD4+ T cells sorted from PBMCs, taken 5 days after the yellow fever booster vaccination. The chain links TRBV28 to TRBJ2-7; 7 bases match TRBD2. CDR3 in DNA: TGTGCCAGCTCCTCCAGGGAGGGCGCCCGCCACGAGCAGTACGTC. As protein: CASSSREGARHEQYV.